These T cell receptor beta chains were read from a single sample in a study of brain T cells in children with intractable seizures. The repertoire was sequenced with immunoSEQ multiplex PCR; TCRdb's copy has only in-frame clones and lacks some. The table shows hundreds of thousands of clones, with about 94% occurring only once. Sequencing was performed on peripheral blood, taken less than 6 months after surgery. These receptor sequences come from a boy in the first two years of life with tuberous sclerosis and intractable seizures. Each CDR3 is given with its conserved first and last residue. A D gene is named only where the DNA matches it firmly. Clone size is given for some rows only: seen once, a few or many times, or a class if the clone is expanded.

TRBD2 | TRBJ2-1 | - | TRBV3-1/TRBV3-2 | CASSTGLAGNEQFF | TGTGCCAGCAGCACAGGACTAGCGGGCAATGAGCAGTTCTTC
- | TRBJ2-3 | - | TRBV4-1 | CASSQETPLRGVTSTDTQYF | TGCGCCAGCAGCCAAGAGACCCCCTTGAGAGGCGTCACTAGCACAGATACGCAGTATTTT
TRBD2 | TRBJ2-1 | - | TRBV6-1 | CASSESGISYNEQFF | TGTGCCAGCAGTGAAAGCGGGATCTCCTACAATGAGCAGTTCTTC
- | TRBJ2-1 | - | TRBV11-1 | CASSLNIRDEQFF | TGTGCCAGCAGCTTAAATATCCGGGATGAGCAGTTCTTC
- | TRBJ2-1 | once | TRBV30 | CAWSLHRDKQFF | TGTGCCTGGAGTTTACACCGGGACAAACAGTTCTTC
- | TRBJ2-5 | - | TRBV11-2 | CASSLKGSQETQYF | TGTGCCAGCAGCTTAAAAGGGAGTCAAGAGACCCAGTACTTC
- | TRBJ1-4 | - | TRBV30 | CAWSVFNEKLFF | TGTGCCTGGAGTGTGTTTAATGAAAAACTGTTTTTT
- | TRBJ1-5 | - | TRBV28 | CASSLMDRDNQPQHF | TGTGCCAGCAGTTTGATGGACAGAGACAATCAGCCCCAGCATTTT
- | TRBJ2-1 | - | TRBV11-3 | CASSLDGGPYNEQFF | TGTGCCAGCAGCTTAGACGGGGGGCCCTACAATGAGCAGTTCTTC
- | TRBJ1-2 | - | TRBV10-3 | CAIRIDRSAGYTF | TGTGCCATCAGGATCGACAGGTCCGCTGGCTACACCTTC
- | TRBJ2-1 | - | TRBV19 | CAVGNEQFF | TGTGCCGTTGGCAATGAGCAGTTCTTC
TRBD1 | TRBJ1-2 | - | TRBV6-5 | CASSYGQGRFNYGYTF | TGTGCCAGCAGTTACGGACAGGGTCGGTTCAACTATGGCTACACCTTC
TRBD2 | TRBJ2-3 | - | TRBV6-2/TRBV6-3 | CASSWTSGGVSDTQYF | TGTGCCAGCAGCTGGACTAGCGGGGGGGTTTCAGATACGCAGTATTTT
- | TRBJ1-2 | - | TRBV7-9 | CASSPDNYGYTF | TGTGCCAGCAGCCCGGACAACTATGGCTACACCTTC
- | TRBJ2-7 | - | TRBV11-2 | CASSLSGSHEQYF | TGTGCCAGCAGCTTATCAGGGAGCCACGAGCAGTACTTC
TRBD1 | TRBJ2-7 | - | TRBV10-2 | CASSVGTAYEQYF | TGCGCCAGCAGTGTTGGGACAGCCTACGAGCAGTACTTC
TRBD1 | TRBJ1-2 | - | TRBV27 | CASSLTGTGYNGYTF | TGTGCCAGCAGTTTAACCGGGACAGGGTATAATGGCTACACCTTC
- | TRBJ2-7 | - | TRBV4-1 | CASSQGDTYEQYF | TGCGCCAGCAGCCAAGGGGACACCTACGAGCAGTACTTC
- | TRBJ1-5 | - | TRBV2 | CASTDSNPNQPQHF | TGTGCCAGTACCGACAGTAACCCCAATCAGCCCCAGCATTTT
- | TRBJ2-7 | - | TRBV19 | CASSIVIRRNLNEQYF | TGTGCCAGTAGTATAGTAATTCGACGGAACCTAAACGAGCAGTACTTC
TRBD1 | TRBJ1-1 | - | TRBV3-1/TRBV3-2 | CASSHTDRAHTEAFF | TGTGCCAGCAGCCATACGGACAGGGCCCACACTGAAGCTTTCTTT
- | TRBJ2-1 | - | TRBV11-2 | CASSLGGYNEQFF | TGTGCCAGCAGCTTAGGGGGTTACAATGAGCAGTTCTTC
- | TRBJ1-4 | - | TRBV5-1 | CASSLGLFF | TGCGCCAGCAGCTTGGGACTGTTTTTT
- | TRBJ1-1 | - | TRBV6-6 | CASSYSRADTEAFF | TGTGCCAGCAGTTACTCGAGGGCGGACACTGAAGCTTTCTTT
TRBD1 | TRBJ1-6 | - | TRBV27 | CASSTYQGQQSDSPLHF | TGTGCCAGCAGTACCTACCAGGGACAGCAGTCCGATTCACCCCTCCACTTT
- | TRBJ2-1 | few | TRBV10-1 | CASSPFTGKNYNEQFF | TGCGCCAGCAGTCCATTCACAGGGAAGAACTACAATGAGCAGTTCTTC
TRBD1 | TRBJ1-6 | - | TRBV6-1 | CASSEGDRANSPLHF | TGTGCCAGCAGTGAAGGGGACAGGGCTAATTCACCCCTCCACTTT
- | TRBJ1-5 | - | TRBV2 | CASRGVGGQPQHF | TGTGCCAGCCGTGGAGTGGGGGGTCAGCCCCAGCATTTT